The present T cell receptor beta chain was sequenced within a study of CD8+CD57+ T cells in acquired aplastic anemia. The CDR3 is 14 residues long. Germline lookup yields CDR1 SNHLY and CDR2 FYNNEI. V shed 3 bases and J shed 6 bases, with 11 bases lying between them. Using genomic DNA as the template, TCR beta VDJ and CDR3 profiling was carried out. A single record per CDR3 protein comes from TCRdb applying MiXCR to the reads. The sample has about 110,000 distinct CDR3 sequences; under 60% are singletons. This clonotype was sampled from a human donor in good health, serving as a control. This chain uses TRBV2 with TRBJ2-2; D not resolved. Sequencing input: sorted CD4+, CD8+, or CD8+CD57+ T cells (not recorded which) from PBMCs. CDR3 sequence reads: CASSDGVSSGELFF. As DNA, the CDR3 is TGTGCCAGCAGTGATGGGGTTTCATCCGGGGAGCTGTTTTTT.